The 32 T cell receptor beta chains in this list originate from one sample, sequenced in a study of shared clonotypes between healthy human individuals. Clones were read by immunoSEQ multiplex PCR, and TCRdb kept only the in-frame ones, dropping some. Of around 1.6 million clones in the sample, roughly 98% are singletons; the top ten hold 0.4% to 0.45%. The sample consisted of naive CD4+ T cells sorted from blood. Subset indicated: CD45RA+ positively selected. All receptors come from a man aged 30 to 45 in good health.

The chain carries TRBV18 and TRBJ2-7; perhaps TRBD1 as D (5 bases). This CDR3 is built from 16 residues. Germline loops: CDR1 KGHSH, CDR2 LQKENI. V was pared by 2 bases and J by 3 bases, with 17 bases between. The DNA of the CDR3 is TGTGCCAGCTCACCATATATAGGGGCGAGTTACTACGAGCAGTACTTC. It codes for CASSPYIGASYYEQYF.

The chain joins TRBV9 to TRBJ2-1; D gene ambiguous. CDR1 is SGDLS, CDR2 YYNGEE, per germline. The CDR3 covers 16 residues. With 4 bases removed from V and 0 bases from J, the gap between germline ends came to 14 bases. CDR3 DNA: TGTGCCAGCAGCCTCACTGACTCTAGCTCCTACAATGAGCAGTTCTTC. Protein: CASSLTDSSSYNEQFF.

Concerning this clone itself: Other DNA variants within this sample encode the same CDR3. The rearrangement joins TRBV5-1 to TRBJ2-7, with D possibly being TRBD2 (6 bases). The CDR3 length is 15 residues. V was shortened by 4 bases and J by 0 bases, with 14 bases between the two germline ends. From germline, CDR1 is SGHRS and CDR2 YFSETQ. The CDR3 sequence: CASSPLPTSSYEQYF. As DNA, the CDR3 is TGCGCCAGCAGCCCCCTCCCGACTAGCTCCTACGAGCAGTACTTC.

In the case of this clone: Other DNA sequences in the same sample also yield this CDR3. The rearrangement links TRBV18 to TRBJ1-1; D is unresolved. This CDR3 is 13 amino acids long. Per germline, CDR1 KGHSH and CDR2 LQKENI. V lost 2 bases, J lost 0 bases, and 4 bases lay in between. CDR3 loop: CASSPKVNTEAFF. The CDR3 DNA sequence: TGTGCCAGCTCACCAAAGGTGAACACTGAAGCTTTCTTT.

This clone was counted a single time. The chain employs TRBV12-5 and TRBJ2-2; 8 bases match TRBD1. The CDR3 is 15 residues long. Germline V CDR1 and CDR2: LGHNT, FRNRAP. Unmatched junction bases numbered 6, after V lost 4 bases and J lost 5 bases. The DNA of the CDR3 is TGTGCTAGTGGTTGGCAGGGGGCCGGGACCGGGGAGCTGTTTTTT. Translated: CASGWQGAGTGELFF. Looking up the rest from reference TRBV12-5 and TRBJ2-2 gives the full variable domain: DARVTQTPRHKVTEMGQEVTMRCQPILGHNTVFWYRQTMMQGLELLAYFRNRAPLDDSGMPKDRFSAEMPDATLATLKIQPSEPRDSAVYFCASGWQGAGTGELFFGEGSRLTVL.

The V gene is TRBV7-7, the J gene TRBJ2-2; tentatively, D is TRBD2 (6 bases). Per the germline V gene, CDR1 is SSHAT and CDR2 is FNYEAQ (reference sequence). CDR3 length: 15 residues. Trimming pared 5 bases from V and 1 base from J, leaving 11 bases between. CDR3 in DNA: TGTGCCAGCAGCCGGGGGACGTTGAACACCGGGGAGCTGTTTTTT. Protein sequence: CASSRGTLNTGELFF.

The genes are TRBV5-5 and TRBJ2-7, with D maybe TRBD1 (6 bases). Trimming removed 4 bases at V and 0 bases at J, with 11 bases between. The CDR3 runs 14 residues. The V gene's germline CDR1 is SGHKS and CDR2 YYEKEE (reference sequence). The CDR3 region has the DNA TGTGCCAGCAGCGCGACAGGAAACTCCTACGAGCAGTACTTC. Encoded protein: CASSATGNSYEQYF. Full variable domain (outside the CDR3, taken from reference TRBV5-5 and TRBJ2-7): DAGVTQSPTHLIKTRGQQVTLRCSPISGHKSVSWYQQVLGQGPQFIFQYYEKEERGRGNFPDRFSARQFPNYSSELNVNALLLGDSALYLCASSATGNSYEQYFGPGTRLTVT.

The chain uses TRBV7-9 and TRBJ2-1; TRBD2 matches 7 bases. Germline V CDR1 and CDR2: SEHNR, FQNEAQ (reference sequence). The J segment lost 8 bases and the V segment lost 2 bases, leaving 0 bases of the junction unmatched. CDR3 length: 12 residues. The DNA of the CDR3 is TGTGCCAGCAGCTTAAGCGGGGATGAGCAGTTCTTC. As protein: CASSLSGDEQFF.

The chain recombines TRBV5-1 with TRBJ1-1; D is undetermined. The ends were cut back, 2 bases at V and 5 bases at J, with 10 bases in the middle. The CDR3 loop spans 13 amino acids. Germline V gives CDR1 SGHRS, CDR2 YFSETQ. CDR3: CASSFQLGTEAFF. The CDR3 region has the DNA TGCGCCAGCAGCTTCCAGTTAGGAACTGAAGCTTTCTTT.

The chain employs TRBV27 and TRBJ2-7; TRBD1 is a possible D gene (6 bases). This CDR3 spans 15 amino acids. Trimming removed 5 bases from V and 1 base from J, with 15 bases in between. In germline, CDR1 is MNHEY, CDR2 SMNVEV (reference sequence). The CDR3 sequence: CASSVKYDRSYEQYF. The CDR3 DNA sequence: TGTGCCAGCAGTGTGAAGTACGACAGGTCCTACGAGCAGTACTTC.

This clone was detected once. The gene calls are TRBV7-2 and TRBJ1-5; 7 positions match TRBD1. This CDR3 contains 14 residues. V trimming: 5 bases; J trimming: 4 bases; junction bases outside the gene matches: 5. CDR1 SGHTA and CDR2 FQGNSA come from the germline V gene. For the CDR3, the DNA is TGTGCCAGCAGCGTGACAGGGTTAAATCAGCCCCAGCATTTT. This codes for CASSVTGLNQPQHF.

CDR3 residues: CAWSRDRGGNEQYF. CDR3 bases: TGTGCCTGGAGTCGGGACAGGGGGGGAAATGAGCAGTACTTC. This chain uses TRBV30 with TRBJ2-7; TRBD1 matches at 11 bases. This CDR3 is 14 amino acids long. Germline CDR1 and CDR2: GTSNPN and SVGIG (reference sequence). J gave up 7 bases and V 2 bases, and 7 bases lay outside the gene matches.

V usage is TRBV10-1 and J usage is TRBJ2-7; D unclear. Germline values: CDR1 WNHNN, CDR2 SYGVQD (reference sequence). This CDR3 is built from 13 residues. Trimming cost V 5 bases and J 1 base, with 9 bases left between them. This CDR3 reads CASSLSTSYEQYF. As DNA, the CDR3 is TGCGCCAGCAGTCTCAGTACGTCCTACGAGCAGTACTTC.

The rearrangement uses TRBV10-1 and TRBJ2-1; no definite D call. The ends were cut back, 3 bases at V and 12 bases at J, with 21 bases in the middle. The CDR3 consists of 15 residues. Looked up from germline, CDR1 is WNHNN and CDR2 is SYGVQD (reference sequence). The CDR3 spells CASSDLGGTLGGQFF. In nucleotides, the CDR3 is TGCGCCAGCAGTGATTTAGGCGGAACCCTCGGTGGGCAGTTCTTC.

The chain combines TRBV6-5 with TRBJ2-7; no definite D call. V was clipped by 5 bases and J by 2 bases, with 16 bases between them. The CDR3 covers 15 residues. Germline lookup yields CDR1 MNHEY and CDR2 SVGAGI. The CDR3 DNA follows: TGTGCCAGCAGTCCCCGCCCTACTGTTACCTACGAGCAGTACTTC. It yields the protein CASSPRPTVTYEQYF.

The V gene is TRBV5-4, the J gene TRBJ2-3; TRBD2 aligns across 9 bases. The CDR3 covers 16 residues. Trimming removed 0 bases from V and 2 bases from J; junction bases left unmatched: 4. The germline V gene encodes CDR1 SGHNT and CDR2 YYREEE (reference sequence). The CDR3 DNA sequence: TGTGCCAGCAGCTTGGGGCTAGCGGGAACCACAGATACGCAGTATTTT. This sequence encodes CASSLGLAGTTDTQYF.

This clone was picked up one time. The V call is TRBV25-1, the J call TRBJ2-1; D ambiguous. The CDR3 has 15 amino acids. Germline V gene sequence: CDR1 MGHDK, CDR2 SYGVNS. The germline V and J ends were trimmed by 1 base and 4 bases, with 11 bases remaining between them. DNA for the CDR3: TGTGCCAGCAGTGAATCTGGGGTCGGGTACAATGAGCAGTTCTTC. It encodes CASSESGVGYNEQFF.

This clone was detected only once. This chain joins TRBV5-4 and TRBJ2-3; D call uncertain. The CDR3 extends over 14 amino acids. The germline V gene encodes CDR1 SGHNT and CDR2 YYREEE (reference sequence). Trimming took 0 bases from V and 4 from J, leaving 9 bases between them. The DNA for the CDR3 is TGTGCCAGCAGCTTGGTCGATGGTGCAGATACGCAGTATTTT. Protein product: CASSLVDGADTQYF.

V gene TRBV6-5 combines with J gene TRBJ1-1; D is possibly TRBD1 (5 bases). Germline-derived CDR1 and CDR2 are MNHEY and SVGAGI. CDR3 size: 15 residues. Trimming stripped 6 bases from V and 6 bases from J, with 20 bases between. CDR3 protein: CASSRPDGGDAEAFF. The CDR3 DNA reads TGTGCCAGCAGCCGACCCGATGGGGGGGACGCTGAAGCTTTCTTT.

This sequence joins TRBV11-2 and TRBJ2-5, with D hard to call. V was shortened by 2 bases and J by 2 bases, with 9 bases between the two germline ends. CDR1 SGHAT and CDR2 FQNNGV come from the germline V gene. The CDR3 sequence is 14 residues long. CDR3 loop: CASSLSRLQETQYF. CDR3 nucleotide sequence: TGTGCCAGCAGCTTATCTAGACTTCAAGAGACCCAGTACTTC.

V gene TRBV10-1 combines with J gene TRBJ2-2, with no clear D. CDR3 length: 14 amino acids. The V and J ends lost 10 bases and 0 bases respectively, with 12 bases between them. Germline V gene sequence: CDR1 WNHNN, CDR2 SYGVQD (reference sequence). The CDR3 loop is CATSGAANTGELFF. The CDR3 bases are TGCGCCACCTCGGGTGCCGCGAACACCGGGGAGCTGTTTTTT.

This chain uses TRBV5-1 with TRBJ2-2; 15 nucleotides line up with TRBD2. The CDR3 extends over 18 amino acids. From germline, CDR1 is SGHRS and CDR2 YFSETQ. V lost 4 bases to trimming and J lost 4 bases; unmatched junction nucleotides: 8. The CDR3 coding sequence is TGCGCCAGCAGCCCTGGACTAGCGGGAGGGCCAGGCACCGGGGAGCTGTTTTTT. Translated, it gives CASSPGLAGGPGTGELFF.

V gene TRBV5-5 combines with J gene TRBJ2-5; unclear D gene. The CDR3 has 13 residues. Germline CDR1 reads SGHKS; CDR2 reads YYEKEE (reference sequence). The germline V and J ends were trimmed by 0 bases and 4 bases, with 7 bases remaining between them. The CDR3 sequence: CASSLGLIETQYF. CDR3 sequence (DNA): TGTGCCAGCAGCTTGGGACTTATAGAGACCCAGTACTTC.

The chain uses TRBV18 and TRBJ2-2, with no clear D. There are 15 residues in the CDR3. V lost 2 bases, J lost 6 bases, and 13 bases lay in between. Germline V gene lookup returns CDR1 KGHSH and CDR2 LQKENI. The CDR3 here is CASSPDRTRAGELFF. For the CDR3, the DNA is TGTGCCAGCTCACCAGACCGTACTCGTGCCGGGGAGCTGTTTTTT. Full variable domain (missing parts from reference TRBV18 and TRBJ2-2): NAGVMQNPRHLVRRRGQEARLRCSPMKGHSHVYWYRQLPEEGLKFMVYLQKENIIDESGMPKERFSAEFPKEGPSILRIQQVVRGDSAAYFCASSPDRTRAGELFFGEGSRLTVL.

The CDR3 protein is CASSKDRMGYNEKLFF. The CDR3 nucleotides read TGTGCCAGCAGCAAAGACCGCATGGGCTATAATGAAAAACTGTTTTTT. The V call is TRBV21-1, the J call TRBJ1-4; TRBD1, as called in the table, went unchecked against the DNA. TRBV21-1 is classified as a pseudogene. The CDR3 spans 16 residues.

The chain joins TRBV9 to TRBJ2-2; 7 nucleotides agree with TRBD1. Germline V gives CDR1 SGDLS, CDR2 YYNGEE. With V trimmed by 3 bases and J by 4 bases, 9 bases remained unmatched. The CDR3 consists of 16 residues. CDR3 loop: CASSETTGWFTGELFF. In DNA form, the CDR3 reads TGTGCCAGCAGCGAGACGACAGGGTGGTTCACCGGGGAGCTGTTTTTT.

The chain joins TRBV2 to TRBJ2-7; 7 bases align to TRBD1. This CDR3 region has 16 residues. Trimming at V came to 6 bases and at J to 5 bases, leaving 16 bases not matched to a gene. The V gene's germline CDR1 is SNHLY and CDR2 FYNNEI. CDR3 nucleotide sequence: TGTGCCAGCAGAGAAAAGTACCGACAGGGAAGAGACGAGCAGTACTTC. Its translation: CASREKYRQGRDEQYF.

This chain connects TRBV14 to TRBJ2-7; TRBD1 or TRBD2 may be the D gene (5 bases each). Trimming pared 6 bases from V and 4 bases from J, leaving 16 bases between. Germline V gene data show CDR1 as SGHDN and CDR2 as FVKESK. The CDR3 is made up of 14 amino acids. The CDR3 region has the DNA TGTGCCAGCAGTCCCGGGGCCGGCGGTTACGAGCAGTACTTC. Its translation: CASSPGAGGYEQYF.

V gene TRBV4-3 combines with J gene TRBJ2-4; possibly TRBD1 for D (5 bases). Per the germline V gene, CDR1 is LGHNA and CDR2 is YSLEER. Trimming removed 2 bases at V and 0 bases at J, with 8 bases between. The CDR3 has 15 residues. CDR3 sequence (DNA): TGCGCCAGCAGCCAATCGACAGTAGCCAAAAACATTCAGTACTTC. Protein product: CASSQSTVAKNIQYF.

The chain has TRBV7-8 and TRBJ1-2, with 12 bases identical to TRBD1. Germline V gene sequence: CDR1 SGHVS, CDR2 FQNEAQ. CDR3 length equals 19 residues. V lost 1 base to trimming and J lost 5 bases; unmatched junction nucleotides: 14. This CDR3 reads CASSLDGTGQGARVYGYTF. The CDR3 DNA reads as TGTGCCAGCAGCTTAGACGGGACGGGACAGGGGGCGAGGGTGTATGGCTACACCTTC.

The chain recombines TRBV2 with TRBJ1-2; D remains ambiguous. CDR1 SNHLY and CDR2 FYNNEI come from the germline V gene. The CDR3 contains 14 residues. V lost 3 bases, J lost 0 bases, and 8 bases lay in between. CDR3 sequence (DNA): TGTGCCAGCAGTGATGGGCTTCCTAACTATGGCTACACCTTC. Amino acid sequence: CASSDGLPNYGYTF.

This clone came up once. The chain employs TRBV5-6 and TRBJ2-5, with TRBD1 as a possible D gene (6 bases). There are 16 residues in the CDR3. Germline V gene sequence: CDR1 SGHDT, CDR2 YYEEEE. Trimming left V 4 bases short and J 7 bases short, with 23 bases between. CDR3 amino acids: CASSLTGTKVRVTQYF. The CDR3 DNA sequence: TGTGCCAGCAGCCTCACCGGGACAAAGGTGCGTGTGACCCAGTACTTC.